These T cell receptor beta chains were read from a single sample in a study of tumor-infiltrating lymphocytes in primary liver carcinoma. TCRdb re-called the multiplex PCR reads with MiXCR, one entry per CDR3 protein. The sample lists about 210,000 distinct CDR3 sequences; less than 75% were seen once. Material: peripheral blood. The receptors shown here come from a woman in her fifties or sixties with primary liver carcinoma and hepatitis B virus infection. CDR3s include the opening cysteine and the closing phenylalanine or tryptophan. D genes are given only for firm matches.

V gene: TRBV11-3
D gene: TRBD2
CDR3 protein: CASSGSSLAGTTDEQIF

V gene: TRBV11-2
D gene: -
CDR3 protein: CASSLEAATEAFF

V gene: TRBV29-1
D gene: -
CDR3 protein: CSGGSSYEQYF

V gene: TRBV11-1
D gene: -
CDR3 protein: CASSLADERYVHYF

V gene: TRBV6-6
D gene: TRBD1
CDR3 protein: CASSQTGTYEQYF

V gene: TRBV7-8
D gene: TRBD2
CDR3 protein: CASSPGLGRQETQYF

V gene: TRBV6-1
D gene: -
CDR3 protein: CASSRPRSSSYNEQFF

V gene: TRBV4-1
D gene: -
CDR3 protein: CASSQEMGSKNIQYF

V gene: TRBV11-2
D gene: -
CDR3 protein: CASSFSVGKQPQHF

V gene: TRBV7-9
D gene: -
CDR3 protein: CASSSGLEQYF

V gene: TRBV5-1
D gene: -
CDR3 protein: CASSLGHTIYF

V gene: TRBV28
D gene: -
CDR3 protein: CASIPRGFHDQPQHF

V gene: TRBV6-5
D gene: TRBD1
CDR3 protein: CAGSTYRGLTRELFF

V gene: TRBV5-4
D gene: TRBD1
CDR3 protein: CGSSSDNRGSTEAFF

V gene: TRBV28
D gene: TRBD1
CDR3 protein: CASSFVTGPAGTGVTEAFF

V gene: TRBV10-3
D gene: -
CDR3 protein: CAISDGLAGSTDTQHF

V gene: TRBV11-2
D gene: -
CDR3 protein: CAGSLGQRILDEQYF

V gene: TRBV11-2
D gene: TRBD2
CDR3 protein: CTSSLGVALAGEDTDTQYF

V gene: TRBV28
D gene: TRBD2
CDR3 protein: CASRRRTSGPSNNEQLF

V gene: TRBV6-5
D gene: -
CDR3 protein: CASSYSGSPYGYTF

V gene: TRBV19
D gene: -
CDR3 protein: CASSNPGMLRYEQYF

V gene: TRBV2
D gene: TRBD2
CDR3 protein: CASSLTSGNSYEQYF

V gene: TRBV29-1
D gene: TRBD1
CDR3 protein: CSVRETGAYEQYF

V gene: TRBV5-3
D gene: -
CDR3 protein: CARSCREDTEAFF

V gene: TRBV28
D gene: -
CDR3 protein: CTSSLQGKGYTF

V gene: TRBV11-3
D gene: -
CDR3 protein: CASSLGSQGKTEAFF

V gene: TRBV11-2
D gene: -
CDR3 protein: CASSLGWRLLSDVQFF

V gene: TRBV29-1
D gene: -
CDR3 protein: CSVDDGIVMGNEHFF

V gene: TRBV19
D gene: -
CDR3 protein: CASNKWGNLHNEQFF

V gene: TRBV11-3
D gene: TRBD1
CDR3 protein: CASNLDPGTDTQYF

V gene: TRBV7-3
D gene: -
CDR3 protein: CASSSSRGTTQYF

V gene: TRBV29-1
D gene: TRBD1
CDR3 protein: CSVEPQDRESSGNTIYF

V gene: TRBV11-3
D gene: TRBD1
CDR3 protein: CACSSERDRWGYTF

V gene: TRBV12-3/TRBV12-4
D gene: -
CDR3 protein: CASKMTQGVWETQYF

V gene: TRBV7-9
D gene: TRBD1
CDR3 protein: CASSGQSGTAGNTIYF

V gene: TRBV12-3/TRBV12-4
D gene: TRBD1
CDR3 protein: CASRLDRAHNEQLF

V gene: TRBV15
D gene: -
CDR3 protein: CATSRAGSGANVLTF

V gene: TRBV4-1
D gene: TRBD1
CDR3 protein: CASSQEDRGGYEQYF

V gene: TRBV5-6
D gene: -
CDR3 protein: CASSQASSYGQYF

V gene: TRBV11-3
D gene: TRBD2
CDR3 protein: CASSVAGAGGWNNEQFF

V gene: TRBV6-6
D gene: -
CDR3 protein: CASSYRVLYGYTF

V gene: TRBV5-4
D gene: TRBD1
CDR3 protein: CASSFSQGETQYF

V gene: TRBV6-6
D gene: -
CDR3 protein: CASSSRVNYDYTF

V gene: TRBV28
D gene: -
CDR3 protein: CAGSLPNPNTEAFF

V gene: TRBV11-3
D gene: -
CDR3 protein: CASSPMATRVDEQYF

V gene: TRBV11-3
D gene: -
CDR3 protein: CASNSAGSFYEQYF

V gene: TRBV4-1
D gene: -
CDR3 protein: CASSQITLAEQYF

V gene: TRBV12-3/TRBV12-4
D gene: -
CDR3 protein: CASTPWAGRGYEQFF

V gene: TRBV5-5
D gene: -
CDR3 protein: CASSSQRQHYEQYF

V gene: TRBV29-1
D gene: TRBD2
CDR3 protein: CSARGKASGSTDTQYF

V gene: TRBV6-6
D gene: TRBD1
CDR3 protein: CASLRDSIQPQHF

V gene: TRBV6-1
D gene: -
CDR3 protein: CASRGGGRADTRYF

V gene: TRBV11-2
D gene: -
CDR3 protein: CASSVHGGHSTDAFF

V gene: TRBV7-8
D gene: -
CDR3 protein: CASSTRTVNTGELFF

V gene: TRBV6-1
D gene: TRBD1
CDR3 protein: CASNEAGPGQGVNGYTF